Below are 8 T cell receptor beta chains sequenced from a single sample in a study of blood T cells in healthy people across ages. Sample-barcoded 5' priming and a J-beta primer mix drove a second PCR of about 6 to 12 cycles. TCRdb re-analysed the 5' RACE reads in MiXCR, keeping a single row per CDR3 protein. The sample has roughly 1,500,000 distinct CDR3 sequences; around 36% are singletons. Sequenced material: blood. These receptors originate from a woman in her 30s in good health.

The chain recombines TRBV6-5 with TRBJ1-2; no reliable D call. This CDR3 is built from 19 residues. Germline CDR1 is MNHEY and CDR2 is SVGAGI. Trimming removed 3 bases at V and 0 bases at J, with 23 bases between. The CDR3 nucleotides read TGTGCCAGCAGTTATTTTTTTTCCTTCGGAGGTCGGACTAACTATGGCTACACCTTC. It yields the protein CASSYFFSFGGRTNYGYTF.

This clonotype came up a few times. CDR3 loop: CASRDRGPYGYTF. CDR3 sequence (DNA): TGTGCCAGCCGGGACAGGGGGCCTTATGGCTACACCTTC. The genes are TRBV6-5 and TRBJ1-2; 12 bases map to TRBD1. Germline V lookup: CDR1 MNHEY, CDR2 SVGAGI. The CDR3 runs to 13 residues. The trim removed 8 bases at V and 5 bases at J, leaving 3 bases unmatched.

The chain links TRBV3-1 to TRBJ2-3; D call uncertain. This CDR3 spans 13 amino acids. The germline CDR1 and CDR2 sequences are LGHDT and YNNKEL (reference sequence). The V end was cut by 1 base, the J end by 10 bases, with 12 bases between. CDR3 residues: CASSQGLVASQYF. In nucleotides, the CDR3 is TGTGCCAGCAGCCAAGGGTTGGTAGCTTCGCAGTATTTT.

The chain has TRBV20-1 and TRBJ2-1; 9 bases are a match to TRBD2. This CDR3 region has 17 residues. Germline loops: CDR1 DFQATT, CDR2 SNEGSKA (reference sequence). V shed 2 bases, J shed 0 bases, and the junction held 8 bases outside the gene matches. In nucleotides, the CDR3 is TGCAGTGCTAGACAGCTAGCGGGGCTTAGCTCCTACAATGAGCAGTTCTTC. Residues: CSARQLAGLSSYNEQFF.

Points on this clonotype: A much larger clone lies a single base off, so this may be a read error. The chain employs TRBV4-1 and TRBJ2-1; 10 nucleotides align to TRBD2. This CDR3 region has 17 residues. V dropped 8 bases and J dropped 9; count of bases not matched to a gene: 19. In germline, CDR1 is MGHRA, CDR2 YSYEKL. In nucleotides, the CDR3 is TGCGCCAGCGGCCGCACCGCTAGCGGGAGTATGGTAGGTGAGCAGTTCTTC. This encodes CASGRTASGSMVGEQFF.

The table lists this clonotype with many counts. Written as DNA, the CDR3 is TGTGCCAGCAGCTTAACGGGCGGGTTCCAGGGGGCAGGACCTAACTATGGCTACACCTTC. Its protein is CASSLTGGFQGAGPNYGYTF. The rearrangement links TRBV7-3 to TRBJ1-2, with 8 nucleotides matching TRBD1. The CDR3 consists of 20 residues. Germline values: CDR1 SGHTA, CDR2 FQGTGA. J gave up 0 bases and V 0 bases, and 15 bases lay outside the gene matches.

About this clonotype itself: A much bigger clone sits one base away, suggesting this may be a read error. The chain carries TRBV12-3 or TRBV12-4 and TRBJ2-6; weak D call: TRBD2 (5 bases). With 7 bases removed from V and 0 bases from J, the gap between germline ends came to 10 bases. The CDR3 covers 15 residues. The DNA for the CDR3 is TGTGCCAGCATCGCTCTAGCCTCTGGGGCCAACGTCCTGACTTTC. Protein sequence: CASIALASGANVLTF.

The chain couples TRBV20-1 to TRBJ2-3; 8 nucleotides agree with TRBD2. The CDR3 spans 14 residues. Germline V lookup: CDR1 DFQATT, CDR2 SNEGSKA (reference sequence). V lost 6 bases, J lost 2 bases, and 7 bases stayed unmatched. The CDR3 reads CSARASGPTDTQYF. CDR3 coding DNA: TGCAGTGCCCGAGCTAGCGGGCCCACAGATACGCAGTATTTT.